This TCR beta chain was found in a study of blood T cell repertoires in COVID-19. The length of the CDR3 is 13 residues. The junction had 5 bases not matched to a gene; V was cut back by 4 bases and J by 6 bases. Germline V CDR1 and CDR2: SGHVS, FQNEAQ. TCRdb's table, derived via immunoSEQ multiplex PCR, lists solely in-frame clones and lacks some. Of some 270,000 clones listed, around 84% are singletons. The source is a woman aged 40 to 50 who had recovered from COVID-19. V and J are TRBV7-8 and TRBJ2-7, with 8 bases matching TRBD1. The sample taken for sequencing was peripheral blood. The CDR3 DNA follows: TGTGCCAGCAGCTCTCAACAGGGGGTCGAGCAGTACTTC. Encoded protein: CASSSQQGVEQYF.